The following is a TCR beta chain sequence with its context. Its antigen is still unknown. Each CDR3 protein is one row after TCRdb ran MiXCR on the 5' RACE reads. This sample yields fewer than 650,000 distinct CDR3 sequences, of which about 20% are seen a single time; under 8.5% belongs to the top ten. The sample originates from a study of T-cell memory formation after mild COVID-19. Overall study findings and caveats: Contracting CD4+ clones sat mainly in CM and EM; CD8+ in EMRA.

Per the germline V gene, CDR1 is LGHDT and CDR2 is YNNKEL (reference sequence). Trimming removed 7 bases at V and 7 bases at J, with 7 bases between. The CDR3 spans 11 residues. Input material: PBMCs or a T cell subset sorted from them (not recorded which). The receptor was isolated from an adult woman who had mild COVID-19 (a few samples of this study predate the infection). Cell type and time point are not known. The chain joins TRBV3-1 to TRBJ2-2; D is undetermined. CDR3 amino acids: CASTTGGELFF. The CDR3 DNA reads as TGTGCCAGCACCACGGGCGGGGAGCTGTTTTTT.